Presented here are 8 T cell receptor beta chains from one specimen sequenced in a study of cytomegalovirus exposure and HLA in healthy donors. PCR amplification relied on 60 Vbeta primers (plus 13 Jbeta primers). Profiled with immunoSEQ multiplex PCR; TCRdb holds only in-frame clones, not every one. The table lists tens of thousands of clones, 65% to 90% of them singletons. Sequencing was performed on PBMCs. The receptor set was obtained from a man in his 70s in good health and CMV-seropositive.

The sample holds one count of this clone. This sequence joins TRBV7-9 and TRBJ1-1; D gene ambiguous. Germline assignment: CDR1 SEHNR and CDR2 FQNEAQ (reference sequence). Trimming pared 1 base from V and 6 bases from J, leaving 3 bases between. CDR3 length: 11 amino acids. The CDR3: CASSLVSEAFF. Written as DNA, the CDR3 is TGTGCCAGCAGCTTAGTCTCTGAAGCTTTCTTT.

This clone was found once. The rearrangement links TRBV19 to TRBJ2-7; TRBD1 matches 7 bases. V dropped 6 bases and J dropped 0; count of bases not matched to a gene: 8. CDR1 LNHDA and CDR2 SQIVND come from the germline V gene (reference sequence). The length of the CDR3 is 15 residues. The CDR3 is CASSPDRVPSYEQYF. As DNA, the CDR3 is TGTGCCAGTAGCCCCGACAGGGTCCCCTCCTACGAGCAGTACTTC.

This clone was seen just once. The CDR3 nucleotides are TGCAGCGTACAGGGGTTCCTAAACATTCAGTACTTC. This translates into CSVQGFLNIQYF. V gene TRBV29-1 combines with J gene TRBJ2-4; 7 positions agree with TRBD1. The CDR3 extends over 12 amino acids. Germline CDR1 and CDR2: SQVTM and ANQGSEA. V was pared by 6 bases and J by 6 bases, with 5 bases of the junction left unmatched.

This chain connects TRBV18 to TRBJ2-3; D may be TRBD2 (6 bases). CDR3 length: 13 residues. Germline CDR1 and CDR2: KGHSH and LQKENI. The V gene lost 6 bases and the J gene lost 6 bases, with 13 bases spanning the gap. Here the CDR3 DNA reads TGTGCCAGCTCGGACTACAGCGGGGATACGCAGTATTTT. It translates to CASSDYSGDTQYF. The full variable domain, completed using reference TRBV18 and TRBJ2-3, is NAGVMQNPRHLVRRRGQEARLRCSPMKGHSHVYWYRQLPEEGLKFMVYLQKENIIDESGMPKERFSAEFPKEGPSILRIQQVVRGDSAAYFCASSDYSGDTQYFGPGTRLTVL.

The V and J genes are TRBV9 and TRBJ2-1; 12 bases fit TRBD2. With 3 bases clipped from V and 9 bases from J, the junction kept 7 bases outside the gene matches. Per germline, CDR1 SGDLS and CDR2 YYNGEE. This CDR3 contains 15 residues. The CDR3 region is CASSATSGGSSEQFF. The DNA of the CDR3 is TGTGCCAGCAGCGCGACTAGCGGGGGATCTAGTGAGCAGTTCTTC. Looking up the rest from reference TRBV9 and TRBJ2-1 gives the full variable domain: DSGVTQTPKHLITATGQRVTLRCSPRSGDLSVYWYQQSLDQGLQFLIQYYNGEERAKGNILERFSAQQFPDLHSELNLSSLELGDSALYFCASSATSGGSSEQFFGPGTRLTVL.

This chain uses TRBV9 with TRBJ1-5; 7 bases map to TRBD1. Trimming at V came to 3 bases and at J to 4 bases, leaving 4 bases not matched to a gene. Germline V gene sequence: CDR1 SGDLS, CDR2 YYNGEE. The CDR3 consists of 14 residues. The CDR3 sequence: CASSATGYNQPQHF. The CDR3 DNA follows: TGTGCCAGCAGCGCGACAGGGTATAATCAGCCCCAGCATTTT.

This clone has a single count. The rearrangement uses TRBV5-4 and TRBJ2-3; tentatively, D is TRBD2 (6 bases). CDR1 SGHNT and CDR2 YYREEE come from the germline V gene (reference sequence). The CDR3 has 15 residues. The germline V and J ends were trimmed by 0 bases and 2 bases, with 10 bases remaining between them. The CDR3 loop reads CASSLGRGPTDTQYF. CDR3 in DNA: TGTGCCAGCAGCTTGGGGCGGGGCCCCACAGATACGCAGTATTTT.

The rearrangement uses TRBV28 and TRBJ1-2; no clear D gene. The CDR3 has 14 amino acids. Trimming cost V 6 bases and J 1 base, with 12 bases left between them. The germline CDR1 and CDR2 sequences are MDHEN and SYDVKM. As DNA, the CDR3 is TGTGCCAGCAGGAAAGGTCAGGATAACTATGGCTACACCTTC. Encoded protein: CASRKGQDNYGYTF.